One sample yielded the 22 T cell receptor beta chains listed below, sequenced in a study of T cells in tumors after PD-1 blockade. Clones were read by immunoSEQ multiplex PCR, and TCRdb kept only the in-frame ones, dropping some. The data show 10,000 to 11,000 clones, with 67% seen just once and around 13% held by the top ten. The sequencing used tumor tissue, collected after anti-PD-1 treatment. The receptors originated from a human donor with basal cell carcinoma.

V usage is TRBV15 and J usage is TRBJ1-5; D is ambiguous. V lost 2 bases and J 9 bases, leaving 11 bases between the germline ends. CDR3 length: 13 amino acids. The germline V gene encodes CDR1 LNHNV and CDR2 YYDKDF (reference sequence). Here the CDR3 DNA reads TGTGCCACCAGCAGAACTCCCATTCGGCCCCAGCATTTT. Translated: CATSRTPIRPQHF.

The chain carries TRBV7-2 and TRBJ2-2; no firm D call. V dropped 0 bases and J dropped 4 bases, with 12 bases sitting between them. The germline V gene encodes CDR1 SGHTA and CDR2 FQGNSA. The CDR3 totals 16 residues. CDR3 nucleotides: TGTGCCAGCAGCTTAGCGCGCTCATCGGGCACCGGGGAGCTGTTTTTT. It translates to CASSLARSSGTGELFF.

This clone was observed a handful of times. J is TRBJ2-7 and V is TRBV4-1; TRBD2 is a possible D gene (5 bases). The CDR3 loop spans 16 amino acids. Trimming stripped 4 bases from V and 1 base from J, with 17 bases between. Germline V gene sequence: CDR1 MGHRA, CDR2 YSYEKL. CDR3 loop: CASSLPPPGESYEQYF. Here the CDR3 DNA reads TGCGCCAGCAGCCTGCCCCCACCCGGGGAGTCCTACGAGCAGTACTTC.

The J gene is TRBJ1-6, the V gene TRBV6-6; tentative D call: TRBD1 (6 bases). The germline V gene encodes CDR1 MNHNY and CDR2 SVGAGI (reference sequence). V dropped 5 bases and J dropped 10 bases, with 18 bases sitting between them. The CDR3 runs 15 residues. The CDR3 loop reads CASSIRDGGASPLHF. Here the CDR3 DNA reads TGTGCCAGCAGTATCCGGGACGGGGGGGCGTCACCCCTCCACTTT.

This clone was counted between two and nine times. The genes are TRBV12-5 and TRBJ1-1; D not certain. The CDR3 length is 14 residues. V lost 5 bases and J 0 bases, leaving 10 bases between the germline ends. Germline lookup yields CDR1 LGHNT and CDR2 FRNRAP. The CDR3 sequence: CASGPEVVNTEAFF. The CDR3 DNA reads as TGTGCTAGTGGTCCGGAGGTGGTGAACACTGAAGCTTTCTTT. Looking up the rest from reference TRBV12-5 and TRBJ1-1 gives the full variable domain: DARVTQTPRHKVTEMGQEVTMRCQPILGHNTVFWYRQTMMQGLELLAYFRNRAPLDDSGMPKDRFSAEMPDATLATLKIQPSEPRDSAVYFCASGPEVVNTEAFFGQGTRLTVV.

This clone was detected a few times. This chain connects TRBV11-1 to TRBJ2-1; the match to TRBD2 covers 8 bases. This CDR3 is 16 amino acids long. Germline loops: CDR1 SGHAT, CDR2 FQDESV (reference sequence). With 5 bases clipped from V and 4 bases from J, the junction kept 10 bases outside the gene matches. The CDR3 DNA follows: TGTGCCAGCAGCCAAAGCGGGGGAGGAGTTTACAATGAGCAGTTCTTC. Translation gives CASSQSGGGVYNEQFF.

The J gene is TRBJ1-6, the V gene TRBV6-2 or TRBV6-3; TRBD1 is a possible D gene (5 bases). Between the trimmed V and J ends, which lost 2 bases and 10 bases, there was a span of 12 bases. The length of the CDR3 is 14 residues. In germline, CDR1 is MNHEY, CDR2 SVGEGT. The CDR3 reads CASSYDRGRSPLHF. Written as DNA, the CDR3 is TGTGCCAGCAGTTACGACCGGGGACGGTCACCCCTCCACTTT.

This clone was recorded a few times. The chain links TRBV6-5 to TRBJ2-1, with TRBD1 matching 7 bases. Germline CDR1 and CDR2: MNHEY and SVGAGI. The CDR3 sequence is 14 residues long. V dropped 10 bases and J dropped 2; count of bases not matched to a gene: 8. The CDR3 loop is CANYPGQPYNEQFF. The DNA for the CDR3 is TGTGCCAACTACCCGGGACAGCCCTACAATGAGCAGTTCTTC.

The CDR3 DNA reads TGTGCCACCAGCAGAGATGTTGTGGGCAGGGCTGGCGGCTACACCTTC. This sequence encodes CATSRDVVGRAGGYTF. V is TRBV15 and J is TRBJ1-2, with TRBD1 as a possible D gene (5 bases). The CDR3 has 16 residues. Trimming pared 0 bases from V and 8 bases from J, leaving 19 bases between. CDR1 and CDR2 (germline): LNHNV, YYDKDF (reference sequence).

V and J are TRBV10-3 and TRBJ1-3; no clear D. V dropped 3 bases and J dropped 0 bases, with 6 bases sitting between them. Germline V gene data show CDR1 as ENHRY and CDR2 as SYGVKD. This CDR3 spans 14 amino acids. The CDR3 DNA reads as TGTGCCATCAGTGATAACCTCTCTGGAAACACCATATATTTT. Its translation: CAISDNLSGNTIYF.

The gene calls are TRBV6-2 or TRBV6-3 and TRBJ1-2; D is uncertain. This CDR3 is 12 amino acids long. The ends were cut back, 2 bases at V and 5 bases at J, with 6 bases in the middle. Germline values: CDR1 MNHEY, CDR2 SVGEGT. The chain's CDR3 is CASSYRGYGYTF. The CDR3 nucleotides are TGTGCCAGCAGTTACCGCGGATATGGCTACACCTTC.

The rearrangement uses TRBV19 and TRBJ1-5, with 8 bases aligning to TRBD1. Germline CDR1 reads LNHDA; CDR2 reads SQIVND (reference sequence). Unmatched junction bases numbered 4, after V lost 4 bases and J lost 2 bases. The CDR3 covers 15 residues. The CDR3 sequence: CASSTGTGGNQPQHF. CDR3 bases: TGTGCCAGTAGTACTGGGACAGGCGGCAATCAGCCCCAGCATTTT.

This clone was observed a few times. V and J are TRBV6-1 and TRBJ2-7, with D possibly being TRBD1 (7 bases). There are 17 residues in the CDR3. Germline CDR1 reads MNHNS; CDR2 reads SASEGT. V shed 2 bases and J shed 4 bases, with 21 bases lying between them. In DNA, the CDR3 is TGTGCCAGCAGTGAACCCGCCCGGCAGGGGGGATTTTACGAGCAGTACTTC. The encoded protein is CASSEPARQGGFYEQYF.

The V call is TRBV11-1, the J call TRBJ2-3; D is unresolved. Per germline, CDR1 SGHAT and CDR2 FQDESV (reference sequence). The CDR3 is 13 residues long. Trimming shortened V by 1 base and J by 3 bases, and 5 bases separated the two germline ends. CDR3 in DNA: TGTGCCAGCAGCTTAGTCTGGACAGATACGCAGTATTTT. Its protein product is CASSLVWTDTQYF. The variable domain in full, with the rest retrieved from reference TRBV11-1 and TRBJ2-3, is EAEVAQSPRYKITEKSQAVAFWCDPISGHATLYWYRQILGQGPELLVQFQDESVVDDSQLPKDRFSAERLKGVDSTLKIQPAELGDSAMYLCASSLVWTDTQYFGPGTRLTVL.

The chain joins TRBV24-1 to TRBJ1-2; 8 positions match TRBD1. There are 14 residues in the CDR3. Germline values: CDR1 KGHDR, CDR2 SFDVKD. V gave up 4 bases and J gave up 8 bases; unmatched junction bases: 8. This chain's CDR3 is CATSDSTGAEGYTF. The CDR3 DNA sequence: TGTGCCACCAGTGACTCGACAGGGGCGGAAGGCTACACCTTC.

The rearrangement uses TRBV24-1 and TRBJ2-5, with a tentative D call TRBD2 (6 bases). The V end was cut by 3 bases, the J end by 0 bases, with 13 bases between. The CDR3 runs to 16 residues. Germline CDR1 and CDR2: KGHDR and SFDVKD. The CDR3 DNA sequence: TGTGCCACCAGTGATCTAGGGGCGGGGTACCAAGAGACCCAGTACTTC. It translates to CATSDLGAGYQETQYF.

V and J are TRBV3-1 (or the pseudogene TRBV3-2) and TRBJ2-1; 10 nucleotides align to TRBD2. This CDR3 has 15 residues. Germline CDR1 LGHDT, CDR2 YNNKEL (reference sequence). Trimming cost V 6 bases and J 4 bases; bases outside gene matches: 6. CDR3 nucleotide sequence: TGTGCCAGCAGTCCCGGGACTAGCGATTACAATGAGCAGTTCTTC. Translation gives CASSPGTSDYNEQFF.

This clone was observed a single time. This chain joins TRBV5-1 and TRBJ1-1; D uncertain. Trimming cost V 0 bases and J 1 base, with 7 bases left between them. CDR1 and CDR2 from the germline V gene are SGHRS and YFSETQ. This CDR3 contains 14 residues. This CDR3 reads CASSLASENTEAFF. DNA of the CDR3: TGCGCCAGCAGCTTGGCCAGCGAGAACACTGAAGCTTTCTTT.

This chain uses TRBV24-1 with TRBJ2-7; D might be TRBD1 or TRBD2, each matching 5 bases. Trimming stripped 2 bases from V and 5 bases from J, with 9 bases between. The CDR3 length is 13 residues. The germline CDR1 and CDR2 sequences are KGHDR and SFDVKD. The CDR3, as DNA: TGTGCCACCAGTGATTCGCCGGGGCACGAGCAGTACTTC. It encodes CATSDSPGHEQYF.

J is TRBJ1-2 and V is TRBV19; D not resolved. Germline V gene data show CDR1 as LNHDA and CDR2 as SQIVND (reference sequence). CDR3 size: 15 residues. V shed 0 bases and J shed 3 bases, with 11 bases lying between them. CDR3 nucleotides: TGTGCCAGTAGTATAGAGGCGGGTTCTTACTATGGCTACACCTTC. Encoded protein: CASSIEAGSYYGYTF.

This clone has only one observation. This chain links TRBV18 with TRBJ1-6; D remains ambiguous. This CDR3 region has 12 residues. Germline V lookup: CDR1 KGHSH, CDR2 LQKENI. The ends were cut back, 5 bases at V and 14 bases at J, with 13 bases in the middle. CDR3 sequence reads: CASSKDTNTLHF. As DNA, the CDR3 is TGTGCCAGCTCAAAAGACACAAACACCCTCCACTTT.

V is TRBV7-6 and J is TRBJ2-7; possible D gene TRBD2, 6 bases. Germline V gene sequence: CDR1 SGHVS, CDR2 FNYEAQ. The CDR3 consists of 14 residues. Trimming took off 1 base at V and 9 bases at J, with 16 bases between the two ends. The CDR3 DNA sequence: TGTGCCAGCAGCTTAGGGACTGGGTCTAGCGCGCAGTACTTC. It codes for CASSLGTGSSAQYF.